Below, one TCR beta chain is given with its context. Germline and junction disagree at one end, which may indicate a read error. These data come from a study of Graves' ophthalmopathy and Graves' hyperthyroidism. Researchers took RNA transcripts and amplified TCR beta CDR3 regions from them. Second-round multiplex PCR came after first-round RT-PCR with HTBI primers. Each CDR3 protein gets one entry after TCRdb re-called the multiplex PCR reads with MiXCR. This sample has about 1.1 million distinct CDR3 sequences; roughly two fifths occur once, and the top ten carry 11%. The CDR3 is 14 amino acids. The germline CDR1 and CDR2 sequences are MNHNS and SASEGT.

V gene TRBV6-1 combines with J gene TRBJ2-3; no definite D call. The receptor comes from an adult man with Graves' hyperthyroidism. Input material: peripheral blood or thyroid tissue (not recorded which). The DNA of the CDR3 is TGTGCCATCAGTGACGGGCAGGATGCAGATACGCAGTATTTT. It yields the protein CAISDGQDADTQYF.